This T cell receptor (beta chain) was retrieved from a study of blood T cell repertoires in COVID-19 (dated by TCRdb to the early 2020s). Context from the whole study: The collaborator samples originated in the United States, Italy and Spain and spanned the acute and convalescent phases of COVID-19. The prospective study material was composed of cDNA or gDNA derived from T cells, B-cell-depleted T cells, or PBMCs. Samples were obtained from the ongoing ImmuneRACE study (first 160 participants) and from roughly 1,300 subjects provided by 6 global collaborators. The sample metadata nearly always contained a de-identified subject ID, COVID-19 status, age in years and sex. The repertoires were released in a freely available public database meant as a resource for research on the immune response to SARS-CoV-2. HLA class I and class II types, where available, came from metadata supplied by the sample provider rather than from assay-based typing. The dataset comprised deeply sampled blood TCRbeta repertoires from subjects exposed to, actively infected with, or recovered from COVID-19.

The immunoSEQ Assay, a bias-controlled multiplex PCR, was used to amplify TCRbeta CDR3 regions from genomic DNA. The paper's data handling went like this. The number of nucleated cells in each sample was estimated by amplification of reference gene primers within the assay. Sequence reads were collapsed and filtered to measure the absolute abundance of every unique TCRbeta CDR3 rearrangement. For each sample, productive Simpson clonality was calculated by taking the square root of Simpson's diversity index across productive rearrangements. Entries here come from immuneACCESS through TCRdb and include only in-frame sequences with V and J called. Some clones fail to appear in such tables; in the studies checked, an unresolved V gene covers under half of the shortfall, and the cause of the remainder is unknown. V and J calls and clone size are given by that table; D and trimming were obtained from the DNA. This sample gives 200,000 to 300,000 clones in total; 75% to 90% of them show up just once. Less than 10% of the sample rests with the top ten.

Based on the germline V gene, the CDR1 and CDR2 sequences are SGHRS and YFSETQ. The CDR3 goes from the cysteine to the phenylalanine over 13 residues. Here the CDR3 DNA is all that survives: 39 bases in frame from base 1. Relative to germline, V is 2 bases shorter and J is 13 bases shorter, with 18 bases between their ends. To note about this clone: The antigen it recognizes is unknown. No base quality information exists; no much larger clone differs at one position.

Results the study describes overall, beyond this receptor: The amount of clinical and demographic metadata varied by source and participant and was provided uncurated.

Each collaborating institution followed its own protocols to collect whole blood in K2EDTA tubes. For TCRbeta analysis, collaborators shipped samples as frozen whole blood, isolated PBMCs, or DNA extracted from either of those sample types. The receptor was derived from a human donor in a cohort sampled during active COVID-19. Sequencing used peripheral blood. The rearrangement joined TRBV5-1 to TRBJ1-1; TRBD1 could be the D gene, as 5 bases match. The nucleotides read TGCGCCAGCAGCTTATCCGGGGACTCGAAGCTTTTCTTT. The resulting protein is CASSLSGDSKLFF.